This T cell receptor (beta chain) comes out of a study of T cell changes during pregnancy in multiple sclerosis (dated by TCRdb to between 2018 and 2021). Context from the whole study: Changes in the T cell repertoire over the course of pregnancy were examined in this study in women with multiple sclerosis.

Points on this clone: Its antigen remains undetermined. No base quality values were provided; no much bigger clone lies one nucleotide off.

The library came from the immunoSEQ multiplex PCR assay. Entries here come from immuneACCESS through TCRdb and include only in-frame sequences with V and J called. Some clones fail to appear in such tables; in the studies checked, an unresolved V gene covers under half of the shortfall, and the cause of the remainder is unknown. In all, the sample holds tens of thousands of clones, and roughly 93% of those were seen once. The ten largest make up 1.2% to 1.5% of the sample. The sequence derives from a female donor in good health, enrolled as a control in a pregnancy study. This sample comprised peripheral blood, obtained in the third trimester of pregnancy.

DNA sequence: TGCGCCAGCAGCTTGGGGGGGGTAGCCAAAAACATTCAGTACTTC. It encodes CASSLGGVAKNIQYF. The chain is encoded by TRBV5-1 joined to TRBJ2-4, with TRBD2 perhaps the D gene, on 6 matching bases. V is pared back by 0 bases and J by 0 bases, with 7 bases lying between the germline termini. CDR1 is given as SGHRS and CDR2 as YFSETQ, both from the germline V gene. Its CDR3 holds 15 amino acids, cysteine through phenylalanine. Left in the record is the CDR3 DNA by itself, 45 bases read in frame from the first base. Here the CDR3 is joined to the reference TRBV5-1 and TRBJ2-4 genes, and the full variable domain is: KAGVTQTPRYLIKTRGQQVTLSCSPISGHRSVSWYQQTPGQGLQFLFEYFSETQRNKGNFPGRFSGRQFSNSRSEMNVSTLELGDSALYLCASSLGGVAKNIQYFGAGTRLSVL.